The next 9 T cell receptor beta chains were all read from a single sample in a study of blood T cell repertoires in COVID-19. Assay used: immunoSEQ multiplex PCR; TCRdb lists only in-frame clones, some missing. The table lists roughly 150,000 clones, approximately 88% of them singletons. Sequenced material: PBMCs or T cells enriched from blood (not recorded which). These receptors originate from a man between 65 and 85 years old who had been exposed to COVID-19.

The J gene is TRBJ2-7, the V gene TRBV27, with TRBD1 matching over 7 bases. V was pared by 0 bases and J by 2 bases, with 10 bases of the junction left unmatched. CDR1 and CDR2 (germline): MNHEY, SMNVEV (reference sequence). The CDR3 totals 17 residues. The DNA of the CDR3 is TGTGCCAGCAGTTTATCCTGGCGGCAGGGGGTTGCCTACGAGCAGTACTTC. Protein product: CASSLSWRQGVAYEQYF.

The chain is built from TRBV3-1 (or the pseudogene TRBV3-2) and TRBJ2-7; D is perhaps TRBD1 (6 bases). This CDR3 spans 13 amino acids. The V end was cut by 5 bases, the J end by 9 bases, with 17 bases between. Germline-derived CDR1 and CDR2 are LGHDT and YNNKEL (reference sequence). CDR3 nucleotide sequence: TGTGCCAGCAGCGGGGGCCTGAATTCTGGGCAGTACTTC. It translates to CASSGGLNSGQYF.

The chain is built from TRBV18 and TRBJ1-6; perhaps TRBD1 as D (6 bases). The CDR3 is 14 amino acids. The V gene's germline CDR1 is KGHSH and CDR2 LQKENI. Trimming pared 3 bases from V and 9 bases from J, leaving 12 bases between. In DNA, the CDR3 is TGTGCCAGCTCACCGCCGGGACAAGGTTCACCCCTCCACTTT. Translated, it gives CASSPPGQGSPLHF.

This chain connects TRBV7-2 to TRBJ2-1; possible D gene TRBD2, 5 bases. Germline CDR1 reads SGHTA; CDR2 reads FQGNSA. This CDR3 is 13 amino acids long. V shed 2 bases and J shed 7 bases, with 9 bases lying between them. The CDR3: CASSLFEGNEQFF. CDR3 DNA sequence: TGTGCCAGCAGCTTATTTGAGGGTAATGAGCAGTTCTTC.

The chain carries TRBV18 and TRBJ2-1; D is uncertain. V dropped 0 bases and J dropped 12 bases, with 12 bases sitting between them. Germline CDR1 and CDR2: KGHSH and LQKENI. The CDR3 totals 13 residues. The CDR3 protein is CASSPPDIVLQFF. In DNA form, the CDR3 reads TGTGCCAGCTCACCACCCGACATTGTTTTGCAGTTCTTC.

The rearrangement uses TRBV10-3 and TRBJ2-5; 9 bases agree with TRBD1. Trimming cost V 2 bases and J 6 bases; bases outside gene matches: 7. Germline V gene sequence: CDR1 ENHRY, CDR2 SYGVKD. The CDR3 loop spans 15 amino acids. CDR3 loop: CAISEGGTGLKTQYF. CDR3 sequence (DNA): TGTGCCATCAGTGAGGGCGGGACAGGGTTAAAGACCCAGTACTTC.

The chain couples TRBV7-9 to TRBJ2-7, with 7 bases aligning to TRBD2. J lost 2 bases, V lost 2 bases, and 6 bases had no gene match. The CDR3 is 15 residues long. In germline, CDR1 is SEHNR, CDR2 FQNEAQ (reference sequence). Written as DNA, the CDR3 is TGTGCCAGCAGCTTATGGCGGGAGTTCACCTACGAGCAGTACTTC. Protein product: CASSLWREFTYEQYF.

The V and J genes are TRBV5-1 and TRBJ2-5, with D perhaps TRBD1 (5 bases). V lost 3 bases, J lost 1 base, and 10 bases lay in between. From germline, CDR1 is SGHRS and CDR2 YFSETQ. The CDR3 consists of 14 residues. The CDR3 is CASSSIDSQETQYF. CDR3 nucleotide sequence: TGCGCCAGCAGCTCAATCGACAGCCAAGAGACCCAGTACTTC. Full variable domain (missing parts from reference TRBV5-1 and TRBJ2-5): KAGVTQTPRYLIKTRGQQVTLSCSPISGHRSVSWYQQTPGQGLQFLFEYFSETQRNKGNFPGRFSGRQFSNSRSEMNVSTLELGDSALYLCASSSIDSQETQYFGPGTRLLVL.

This clone has just a few counts. The chain employs TRBV11-2 and TRBJ2-7, with D possibly TRBD1 on 5 matching bases. Germline-derived CDR1 and CDR2 are SGHAT and FQNNGV. There are 13 residues in the CDR3. Deletions cut 1 base from V and 9 bases from J, with 13 bases between. The CDR3 loop reads CASSLVRQGSQYF. The CDR3 DNA reads as TGTGCCAGCAGCTTAGTCAGGCAGGGATCGCAGTACTTC.